Shown below are 6 T cell receptor beta chains from a single sample sequenced in a study of human T cells and chemical hapten exposure. A single record per CDR3 protein comes from TCRdb applying MiXCR to the RACE reads. The sample consists of more than 75,000 distinct CDR3 sequences, 8% to 10% of them appearing once. The time point: pre-sensitization, week 0. Treatment reported: therapeutic diphenylcyclopropenone sensitization with weekly scalp DPC. Specimen: whole blood, collected in connection with sensitization to the hapten diphenylcyclopropenone (DPC). The receptors derive from a woman between 40 and 50 years old with alopecia areata. Some clones in this sample may be carry-over from other donors' samples.

In its sample, this clonotype was seen many times. This rearrangement joins TRBV11-2 to TRBJ1-2, with a weak D call TRBD1 (5 bases). The CDR3 has 14 residues. V lost 1 base and J lost 7, with 13 bases in between. CDR1 is SGHAT, CDR2 FQNNGV, per germline. The CDR3: CASSLAVGEAGYTF. CDR3 nucleotide sequence: TGTGCCAGCAGCTTAGCAGTAGGGGAGGCTGGCTACACCTTC.

This clonotype has a count of ten or more. The genes are TRBV29-1 and TRBJ1-3; D is undetermined. This CDR3 contains 14 residues. V was clipped by 4 bases and J by 4 bases, with 14 bases between them. In germline, CDR1 is SQVTM, CDR2 ANQGSEA. The DNA of the CDR3 is TGCAGCGTTGTCCCCGAACAAGAAGGAAACACCATATATTTT. It codes for CSVVPEQEGNTIYF. Based on the CDR3 plus reference TRBV29-1 and TRBJ1-3, the full variable domain is SAVISQKPSRDICQRGTSLTIQCQVDSQVTMMFWYRQQPGQSLTLIATANQGSEATYESGFVIDKFPISRPNLTFSTLTVSNMSPEDSSIYLCSVVPEQEGNTIYFGEGSWLTVV.

This clonotype came up a few times. The chain couples TRBV6-6 to TRBJ2-1; perhaps TRBD1 as D (6 bases). The CDR3 is 13 residues long. Germline assignment: CDR1 MNHNY and CDR2 SVGAGI (reference sequence). V dropped 5 bases and J dropped 10 bases, with 15 bases sitting between them. In DNA form, the CDR3 reads TGTGCCAGCAGTACAGGGCAACTGGGGGAGCAGTTCTTC. As protein: CASSTGQLGEQFF.

This clonotype was counted a few times. The chain recombines TRBV3-1 with TRBJ2-1; D is possibly TRBD2 (5 bases). Per the germline V gene, CDR1 is LGHDT and CDR2 is YNNKEL (reference sequence). V dropped 1 base and J dropped 10 bases, with 14 bases sitting between them. This CDR3 is built from 14 residues. CDR3 residues: CASSQVGVLGEQFF. Written as DNA, the CDR3 is TGTGCCAGCAGCCAAGTCGGGGTTCTCGGAGAGCAGTTCTTC.

In its sample, this clonotype was seen many times. This chain joins TRBV3-1 and TRBJ2-3; D remains unclear. V lost 3 bases and J 6 bases, leaving 7 bases between the germline ends. There are 12 residues in the CDR3. Germline-derived CDR1 and CDR2 are LGHDT and YNNKEL (reference sequence). CDR3 DNA: TGTGCCAGCAGCCAGGAACCGGATACGCAGTATTTT. This encodes CASSQEPDTQYF.

The chain joins TRBV5-4 to TRBJ2-1; possibly TRBD2 for D (5 bases). Germline CDR1 is SGHNT and CDR2 is YYREEE (reference sequence). This CDR3 is 13 amino acids long. V was pared by 3 bases and J by 3 bases, with 7 bases between. DNA of the CDR3: TGTGCCAGCAGCTCCGGGAACTACAATGAGCAGTTCTTC. Amino acid sequence: CASSSGNYNEQFF.